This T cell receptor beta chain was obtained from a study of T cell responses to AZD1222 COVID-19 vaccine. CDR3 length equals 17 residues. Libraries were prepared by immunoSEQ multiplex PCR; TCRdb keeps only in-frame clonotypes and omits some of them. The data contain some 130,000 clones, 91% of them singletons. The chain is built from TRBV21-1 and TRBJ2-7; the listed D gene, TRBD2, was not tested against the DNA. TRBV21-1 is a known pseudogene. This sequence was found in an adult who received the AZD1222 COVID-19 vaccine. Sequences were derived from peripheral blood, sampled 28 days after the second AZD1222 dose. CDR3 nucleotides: TGTGCCAGCAGCAAAGAGGGGACTAAGCGGACTTCCTACGAGCAGTACGTC. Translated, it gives CASSKEGTKRTSYEQYV.